Below are 27 T cell receptor beta chains sequenced from a single sample in a study of human T cells and chemical hapten exposure (dated by TCRdb to 2020 to 2023). The library was generated by 5' RACE. Sequenced using an Illumina MiSeq. Clones were called with MiXCR by TCRdb after fastp trimmed the public reads at Q25, and only in-frame beta chains were retained. Records with the same CDR3 protein are collapsed into one entry carrying the most frequent genes and DNA. The sample records 110,000 or so distinct CDR3 sequences, 15% to 20% of which are singletons. The ten largest make up around 2.8% of the sample. Total RNA was isolated from unfractionated whole blood collected in Tempus Blood RNA tubes. The receptors were sampled from a human donor in good health.

The chain uses TRBV6-1 and TRBJ2-3; D gene ambiguous. The ends were cut back, 2 bases at V and 7 bases at J, with 10 bases in the middle. From germline, CDR1 is MNHNS and CDR2 SASEGT. There are 13 residues in the CDR3. The CDR3 DNA reads as TGTGCCAGCAGTGAATATGGCATGAATACGCAGTATTTT. Translated, it gives CASSEYGMNTQYF.

The J gene is TRBJ2-3, the V gene TRBV7-9, with D perhaps TRBD2 (6 bases). Trimming removed 2 bases from V and 0 bases from J, with 18 bases in between. The CDR3 totals 18 residues. The germline V gene encodes CDR1 SEHNR and CDR2 FQNEAQ (reference sequence). The CDR3 DNA reads TGTGCCAGCAGCTTAAAGGCCCCCTCTAGCGACAGCACAGATACGCAGTATTTT. It specifies CASSLKAPSSDSTDTQYF.

This clonotype occurred a few times. Here the CDR3 reads CASSLGVGTNYGYTF. CDR3 sequence (DNA): TGTGCCAGCAGCTTAGGGGTTGGGACTAACTATGGCTACACCTTC. The V call is TRBV7-2, the J call TRBJ1-2; D remains ambiguous. Trimming took off 1 base at V and 0 bases at J, with 9 bases between the two ends. The CDR3 spans 15 residues. Germline V gene lookup returns CDR1 SGHTA and CDR2 FQGNSA.

The chain has TRBV4-1 and TRBJ1-1; D is possibly TRBD1 (6 bases). The V gene lost 3 bases and the J gene lost 5 bases, with 10 bases spanning the gap. CDR1 is MGHRA, CDR2 YSYEKL, per germline. This CDR3 has 13 residues. The CDR3 region is CASSHGRGTEAFF. The CDR3 DNA follows: TGCGCCAGCAGCCACGGCAGGGGAACTGAAGCTTTCTTT.

This clonotype turned up a few times. The J gene is TRBJ2-7, the V gene TRBV12-3 or TRBV12-4, with D possibly TRBD1 on 7 matching bases. Trimming stripped 6 bases from V and 3 bases from J, with 24 bases between. CDR3 size: 17 residues. The CDR3 DNA reads as TGTGCCAGCAGCGGGGGACAGAGACCCAACGCCTTCTACGAGCAGTACTTC. This codes for CASSGGQRPNAFYEQYF.

The gene calls are TRBV10-3 and TRBJ1-2; 9 bases fit TRBD1. From germline, CDR1 is ENHRY and CDR2 SYGVKD. This CDR3 region has 13 residues. V was clipped by 4 bases and J by 6 bases; unmatched bases: 3. The CDR3 here is CAISAGQGDGYTF. CDR3 DNA: TGTGCCATCAGTGCGGGACAGGGTGATGGCTACACCTTC.

This clonotype was observed a handful of times. V gene TRBV27 combines with J gene TRBJ2-6, with D perhaps matching TRBD1 (6 bases). This CDR3 region has 15 residues. Trimming stripped 10 bases from V and 0 bases from J, with 13 bases between. Germline lookup yields CDR1 MNHEY and CDR2 SMNVEV (reference sequence). The CDR3 here is CATGTSLSGANVLTF. The CDR3 DNA follows: TGTGCCACCGGGACATCTCTCTCTGGGGCCAACGTCCTGACTTTC.

J is TRBJ2-3 and V is TRBV4-1; a weak D match, TRBD1 (5 bases). The CDR3 sequence is 15 residues long. Germline loops: CDR1 MGHRA, CDR2 YSYEKL. V shed 4 bases and J shed 6 bases, with 17 bases lying between them. The CDR3 spells CASSLRAGLTDTQYF. CDR3 nucleotides: TGCGCCAGCAGCCTTCGAGCAGGGCTTACGGATACGCAGTATTTT.

J is TRBJ1-6 and V is TRBV6-5; D not certain. Looked up from germline, CDR1 is MNHEY and CDR2 is SVGAGI. V shed 0 bases and J shed 7 bases, with 10 bases lying between them. There are 15 residues in the CDR3. The CDR3 region is CASSYSTEANSPLHF. Written as DNA, the CDR3 is TGTGCCAGCAGTTACTCGACCGAAGCGAATTCACCCCTCCACTTT.

V usage is TRBV7-3 and J usage is TRBJ2-3; D might be TRBD2 (6 bases). The V end lost 4 bases, the J end lost 0 bases, and 14 bases lay between the germline ends. CDR3 length: 16 residues. Germline V gene sequence: CDR1 SGHTA, CDR2 FQGTGA. The DNA for the CDR3 is TGTGCCAGCAGCTCTCAGGGACTGCCCAGCACAGATACGCAGTATTTT. It yields the protein CASSSQGLPSTDTQYF.

The DNA of the CDR3 is TGTGCCAGCAGACTAGCGGGAGGGCCCGCGGAGACCCAGTACTTC. Amino acids: CASRLAGGPAETQYF. The rearrangement uses TRBV2 and TRBJ2-5, with TRBD2 identical over 13 bases. CDR3 length: 15 residues. Unmatched junction bases numbered 6, after V lost 6 bases and J lost 5 bases. Germline V gene sequence: CDR1 SNHLY, CDR2 FYNNEI.

This clonotype was counted a few times. V is TRBV28 and J is TRBJ2-7; D is possibly TRBD1 (6 bases). Trimming shortened V by 7 bases and J by 2 bases, and 12 bases separated the two germline ends. The CDR3 is made up of 13 amino acids. The germline CDR1 and CDR2 sequences are MDHEN and SYDVKM. CDR3 nucleotide sequence: TGTGCCAGCACCTCTCAGGGGCCCTACGAGCAGTACTTC. Translated: CASTSQGPYEQYF.

The chain is built from TRBV18 and TRBJ2-5; 15 bases align to TRBD2. CDR1 is KGHSH, CDR2 LQKENI, per germline. V gave up 3 bases and J gave up 4 bases; unmatched junction bases: 3. The CDR3 loop spans 16 amino acids. Written as DNA, the CDR3 is TGTGCCAGCTCACCCCCGGGACTAGCGGGAGGAGAGACCCAGTACTTC. This codes for CASSPPGLAGGETQYF.

This clonotype was seen a few times. CDR3 coding DNA: TGCGCCAGCAGCTTGTCGGGACCGGGACAGGGAGGAAACACCATATATTTT. This gives the protein CASSLSGPGQGGNTIYF. The chain combines TRBV5-1 with TRBJ1-3; 9 bases align to TRBD1. Germline trimming cut 1 base from V and 4 bases from J; bases unmatched to any gene: 9. This CDR3 has 17 amino acids. Germline values: CDR1 SGHRS, CDR2 YFSETQ.

This rearrangement joins TRBV3-1 to TRBJ2-1; 15 bases are shared with TRBD2. The V gene's germline CDR1 is LGHDT and CDR2 YNNKEL (reference sequence). With 4 bases clipped from V and 7 bases from J, the junction kept 5 bases outside the gene matches. The CDR3 has 16 amino acids. The CDR3 loop is CASSLGTSGRRNEQFF. DNA for the CDR3: TGTGCCAGCAGCCTGGGGACTAGCGGGAGGCGGAATGAGCAGTTCTTC.

V and J are TRBV28 and TRBJ2-4, with 14 bases matching TRBD2. This CDR3 is built from 21 residues. In germline, CDR1 is MDHEN, CDR2 SYDVKM. With 5 bases clipped from V and 6 bases from J, the junction kept 21 bases outside the gene matches. CDR3 coding DNA: TGTGCCAGCAGTCCCAAACTCACCGCCGGGACTAGCGGGAGAGGGAGAAACATTCAGTACTTC. It is translated as CASSPKLTAGTSGRGRNIQYF.

The chain employs TRBV9 and TRBJ2-1; D assignment may be TRBD1 or TRBD2 (5 bases each). Germline values: CDR1 SGDLS, CDR2 YYNGEE. Trimming removed 3 bases at V and 4 bases at J, with 17 bases between. The CDR3 runs to 16 residues. CDR3 loop: CASSEDQWGLYNEQFF. CDR3 bases: TGTGCCAGCAGCGAGGATCAGTGGGGGTTATACAATGAGCAGTTCTTC.

The chain links TRBV20-1 to TRBJ2-3; D unclear. The germline V gene has CDR1 DFQATT and CDR2 SNEGSKA (reference sequence). The V gene lost 0 bases and the J gene lost 6 bases, with 13 bases spanning the gap. The CDR3 is made up of 14 amino acids. This CDR3 is CSARDAASLDTQYF. In nucleotides, the CDR3 is TGCAGTGCTAGAGATGCTGCCTCCCTGGATACGCAGTATTTT.

The chain couples TRBV4-1 to TRBJ1-2, with 7 bases lining up with TRBD1. Unmatched junction bases numbered 6, after V lost 0 bases and J lost 5 bases. The CDR3 spans 15 residues. Germline CDR1 MGHRA, CDR2 YSYEKL. The CDR3 is CASSQDSRGEYGYTF. Here the CDR3 DNA reads TGCGCCAGCAGCCAAGATAGCAGGGGGGAGTATGGCTACACCTTC.

The chain combines TRBV13 with TRBJ2-3; unclear D gene. Germline loops: CDR1 PRHDT, CDR2 FYEKMQ (reference sequence). The CDR3 has 13 residues. V dropped 5 bases and J dropped 1 base, with 7 bases sitting between them. CDR3 loop: CASSHGRTDTQYF. In DNA, the CDR3 is TGTGCCAGCAGCCACGGGCGCACAGATACGCAGTATTTT.

The chain couples TRBV12-3 or TRBV12-4 to TRBJ1-1, with TRBD1 matching 8 bases. After removal of 2 bases from V and 2 bases from J, the junction contained 4 bases not matched to a gene. The CDR3 is 15 amino acids. In DNA, the CDR3 is TGTGCCAGCAGTTTATACGGGACAGGAAACACTGAAGCTTTCTTT. Its protein is CASSLYGTGNTEAFF.

The V gene is TRBV29-1, the J gene TRBJ2-3; D gene unclear. Between the trimmed V and J ends, which lost 2 bases and 0 bases, there was a span of 3 bases. The germline gives CDR1 SQVTM, CDR2 ANQGSEA. This CDR3 contains 12 residues. CDR3 DNA sequence: TGCAGCGTTGAACGCAGCACAGATACGCAGTATTTT. It specifies CSVERSTDTQYF.

Only a few counts were recorded for this clonotype. The rearrangement joins TRBV29-1 to TRBJ2-5, with D hard to call. V lost 7 bases to trimming and J lost 2 bases, with 14 bases between them. Germline assignment: CDR1 SQVTM and CDR2 ANQGSEA. CDR3 length: 13 residues. CDR3 sequence reads: CSAKGSLQETQYF. Written as DNA, the CDR3 is TGCAGCGCCAAGGGAAGTCTACAAGAGACCCAGTACTTC.

This clonotype has just a few counts. The rearrangement links TRBV20-1 to TRBJ1-1, with TRBD1 matching 7 bases. Germline CDR1 is DFQATT and CDR2 is SNEGSKA (reference sequence). V shed 2 bases, J shed 5 bases, and the junction held 8 bases outside the gene matches. This CDR3 is built from 14 residues. The CDR3 here is CSARRRQGGTEAFF. CDR3 nucleotides: TGCAGTGCTAGACGTAGACAGGGAGGGACTGAAGCTTTCTTT.

This clonotype was seen only a few times. The chain joins TRBV6-5 to TRBJ2-4; a possible D gene is TRBD2 (6 bases). Germline assignment: CDR1 MNHEY and CDR2 SVGAGI. This CDR3 is built from 17 residues. The V end lost 0 bases, the J end lost 0 bases, and 12 bases lay between the germline ends. The CDR3 sequence is CASSYSLAALAKNIQYF. Here the CDR3 DNA reads TGTGCCAGCAGTTACTCCTTAGCGGCCCTAGCCAAAAACATTCAGTACTTC.

This clonotype was detected only a few times. J is TRBJ1-2 and V is TRBV5-4; tentatively, D is TRBD1 (5 bases). The V gene lost 0 bases and the J gene lost 7 bases, with 10 bases spanning the gap. The germline V gene encodes CDR1 SGHNT and CDR2 YYREEE (reference sequence). The CDR3 has 13 residues. The CDR3 region has the DNA TGTGCCAGCAGCTTGGCAGGGTTGGGTGGCTACACCTTC. Translation gives CASSLAGLGGYTF.

This clonotype came up a few times. The chain uses TRBV29-1 and TRBJ1-1; D not certain. V dropped 8 bases and J dropped 11 bases, with 18 bases sitting between them. Per germline, CDR1 SQVTM and CDR2 ANQGSEA. The CDR3 runs 11 residues. The CDR3 bases are TGCAGCCTCCGGGTCCCAGAAGGGGCTTTCTTT. This gives the protein CSLRVPEGAFF.